This TCR beta chain was sequenced in a study of CD8 T cells in Susac syndrome. Random hexamers primed reverse transcription of about 0.5 to 1 ug RNA. A multiplex approach, immunoSEQ multiplex PCR, amplified TCR beta CDR3 across 54 Vbeta and 13 Jbeta. TCRdb re-derived calls from the immunoSEQ multiplex PCR reads in MiXCR, one entry per CDR3 protein. The table has approximately 90,000 distinct CDR3 sequences, over 80% seen once. The study sequenced TCR beta in blood CD8+ and CD4+ T cells. This TCR was sampled from a human donor in good health. Sample: CD8+ T cells from PBMCs.

CDR3 sequence reads: CASSLSTGVNTEAFF. CDR3 DNA: TGCGCCAGCAGCTTGAGTACAGGAGTTAACACTGAAGCTTTCTTT. The chain combines TRBV5-1 with TRBJ1-1; a weak D match, TRBD1 (5 bases). The V gene's germline CDR1 is SGHRS and CDR2 YFSETQ. Trimming took 1 base from V and 2 from J, leaving 12 bases between them. The CDR3 sequence is 15 residues long.